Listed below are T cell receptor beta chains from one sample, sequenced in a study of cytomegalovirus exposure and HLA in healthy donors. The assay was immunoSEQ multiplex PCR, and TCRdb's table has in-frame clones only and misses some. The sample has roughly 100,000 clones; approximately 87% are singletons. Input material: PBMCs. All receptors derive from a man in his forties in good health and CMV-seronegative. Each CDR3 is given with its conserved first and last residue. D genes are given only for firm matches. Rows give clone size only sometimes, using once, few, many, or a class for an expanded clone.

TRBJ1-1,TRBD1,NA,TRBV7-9,TGTGCCAGCAGCTCGAGGGGGCCCGATGAAGCTTTCTTT,CASSSRGPDEAFF
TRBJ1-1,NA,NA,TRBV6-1,TGTGCCAGCAGTACTCGGAGGGATAACACTGAAGCTTTCTTT,CASSTRRDNTEAFF
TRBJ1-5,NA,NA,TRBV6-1,TGTGCCAGCGGGCCGGGGAATCAGCCCCAGCATTTT,CASGPGNQPQHF
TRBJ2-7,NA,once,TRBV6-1,TGTGCCAGCAGCTCCAGCGTGGCGCCTATCTACGAGCAGTACTTC,CASSSSVAPIYEQYF
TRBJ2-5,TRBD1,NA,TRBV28,TGTGCCAGCAGTCCAAGGGACAGGGAGGAGACCCAGTACTTC,CASSPRDREETQYF
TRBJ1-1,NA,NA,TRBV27,TGTGCCAGCAGTTTATTCCCCCAGGGGACTGAAGCTTTCTTT,CASSLFPQGTEAFF
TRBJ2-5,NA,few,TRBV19,TGTGCCAGGATTGGACGGGGTGTCGATCGAGTTTCGACCCAGTACTTC,CARIGRGVDRVSTQYF
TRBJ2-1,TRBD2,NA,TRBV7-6,TGTGCCAGCAGCTTACAGCGGGGGGGCTCCTACAATGAGCAGTTCTTC,CASSLQRGGSYNEQFF
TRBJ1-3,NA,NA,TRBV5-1,TGCGCCAGCAGCTTGGCCGCGGGTGACGGAAACACCATATATTTT,CASSLAAGDGNTIYF
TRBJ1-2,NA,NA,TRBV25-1,TGTGCCAGCAGTGACCCCGGCGGCTATGGCTACACCTTC,CASSDPGGYGYTF
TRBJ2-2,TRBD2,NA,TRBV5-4,TGTGCCAGCAGCCCTCTAGCGGGGGGTTCCACCGGGGAGCTGTTTTTT,CASSPLAGGSTGELFF
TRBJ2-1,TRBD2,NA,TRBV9,TGTGCCAGCAGCGAATTAGCGGGGGACTCCTACAATGAGCAGTTCTTC,CASSELAGDSYNEQFF
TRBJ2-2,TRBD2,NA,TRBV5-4,TGTGCCAGCAGCGGCCTAGCGGGGGCCAACACCGGGGAGCTGTTTTTT,CASSGLAGANTGELFF
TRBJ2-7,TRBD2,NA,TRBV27,TGTGCCAGCAGACCTTTAGCGGGGGGGTTCTACGAGCAGTACTTC,CASRPLAGGFYEQYF
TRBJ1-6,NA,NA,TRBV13,TGTGCCAGCAGCTTAGGTTATCCGACGGGGGAGTCGGGTTCACCCCTCCACTTT,CASSLGYPTGESGSPLHF
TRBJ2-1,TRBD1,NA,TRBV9,TGTGCCAGCAGCTGGGGGACAGGGAACGATGAGCAGTTCTTC,CASSWGTGNDEQFF
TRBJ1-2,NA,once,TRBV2,TGTGCCAGCAGTCCCCGCGGCGGGTTAGAATTCTATGGCTACACCTTC,CASSPRGGLEFYGYTF
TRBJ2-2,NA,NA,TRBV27,TGTGCCAGCAGTCGGACCGCCAGGGGTCCCGGGGAGCTGTTTTTT,CASSRTARGPGELFF
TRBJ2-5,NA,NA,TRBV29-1,TGCAGCCAGGGGACCTATGGGACCCAGTACTTC,CSQGTYGTQYF
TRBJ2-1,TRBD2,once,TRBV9,TGTGCCAGCAGCACCGGGACTAGCGGGTACTACAATGAGCAGTTCTTC,CASSTGTSGYYNEQFF
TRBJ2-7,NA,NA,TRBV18,TGTGCCAGCTCACCTGACCGGGACACCCGGCCGGGAGAGCAGTACTTC,CASSPDRDTRPGEQYF
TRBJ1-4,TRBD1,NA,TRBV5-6,TGTGCCAGCAGCCCCGCGCGGACAGGGACTAATGAAAAACTGTTTTTT,CASSPARTGTNEKLFF
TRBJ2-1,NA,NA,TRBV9,TGTGCCAGCAGCGTTCAGGGAGGCTCCTACAATGAGCAGTTCTTC,CASSVQGGSYNEQFF